This TCR beta chain was sequenced for a study of ipilimumab plus nivolumab after autologous stem cell transplantation (dated by TCRdb to the early 2020s). Context from the whole study: Trial patients received a median of about 5 ipilimumab doses and roughly eight nivolumab doses. The myeloma cohort included high-risk transplant-naive patients and patients relapsing within 3 years of a first autologous transplant. The trial enrolled patients with high-risk diffuse large B cell lymphoma, mature T cell lymphoma, or multiple myeloma undergoing autologous transplant. The intent-to-treat population of the trial was made up of thirty-five patients. What the authors observed across the whole study: According to the authors, a biologic rationale for studying the approach further came from T cell receptor repertoire, regulatory T cell phenotype and gut microbiota profiles. Combined checkpoint inhibition as post-transplant consolidation was concluded by the authors to appear tolerable.

Points on this clone: Its specific antigen is unknown. No quality values exist for individual bases; no much larger clone is one base distant.

Ipilimumab was given at 1 mg/kg intravenously on day 1 of selected weeks, and checkpoint therapy started 14 to 28 days after autologous transplant. Patients received nivolumab at 3 mg/kg intravenously on day 1 of weeks 1, 4, 7, 10, and every two weeks through week 26. This Phase Ib clinical trial tested ipilimumab plus nivolumab, a combined checkpoint inhibition, as consolidation after autologous stem cell transplantation. Library generation was performed with the immunoSEQ multiplex PCR assay. The table comes from immuneACCESS by way of TCRdb, which keeps in-frame sequences with V and J called. Part of the clones is missing from these tables; in studies checked, under half for an unresolved V gene and the rest for unknown reasons. The sample profile shows about 9,400 clones; more than 60% of them were found once. The ten largest clones represent roughly 17% of the sample. The germline V gene (reference sequence) supplies CDR1 LNHDA and CDR2 SQIVND. The CDR3, from cysteine to phenylalanine, totals 14 residues. CDR3 DNA is the only sequence kept; it has 42 bases, read in frame from the first base. Trimming removed 9 bases from V and 4 bases from J, leaving 13 bases between the germline ends.

This chain is built from TRBV19 and TRBJ2-6, with no confident D gene call. The sequencing used PBMCs, collected in a trial of ipilimumab plus nivolumab as post-transplant consolidation. The origin of this receptor is a female donor with multiple myeloma. The DNA sequence follows: TGTGCCAGCTCTTTGGTCTCCGGGGCCAACGTCCTGACTTTC. Its coded protein is CASSLVSGANVLTF.